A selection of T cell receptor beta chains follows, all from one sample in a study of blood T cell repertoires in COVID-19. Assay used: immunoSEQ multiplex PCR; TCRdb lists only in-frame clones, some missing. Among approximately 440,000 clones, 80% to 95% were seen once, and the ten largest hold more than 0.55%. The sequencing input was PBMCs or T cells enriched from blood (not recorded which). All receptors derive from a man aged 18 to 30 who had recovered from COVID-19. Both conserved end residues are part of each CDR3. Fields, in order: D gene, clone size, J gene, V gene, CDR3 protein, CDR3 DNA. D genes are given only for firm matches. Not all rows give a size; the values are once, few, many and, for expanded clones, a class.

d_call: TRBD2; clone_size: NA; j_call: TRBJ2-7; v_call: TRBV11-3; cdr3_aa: CASSPWGRAYEQYF; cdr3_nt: TGTGCCAGCAGCCCCTGGGGGAGGGCCTACGAGCAGTACTTC
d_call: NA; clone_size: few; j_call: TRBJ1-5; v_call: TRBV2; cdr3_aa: CASTSEGGQPQHF; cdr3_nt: TGTGCCAGTACTAGTGAGGGAGGTCAGCCCCAGCATTTT
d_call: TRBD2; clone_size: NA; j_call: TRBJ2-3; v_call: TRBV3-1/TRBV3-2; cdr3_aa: CASSWGAGGPRDTQYF; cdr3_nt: TGTGCCAGCAGCTGGGGGGCGGGAGGGCCTCGAGATACGCAGTATTTT
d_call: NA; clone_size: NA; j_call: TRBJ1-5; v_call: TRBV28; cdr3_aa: CASSGNQPQHF; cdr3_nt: TGTGCCAGCAGCGGCAATCAGCCCCAGCATTTT
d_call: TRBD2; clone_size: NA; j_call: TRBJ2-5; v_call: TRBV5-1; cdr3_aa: CASSQTSGTFQETQYF; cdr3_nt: TGCGCCAGCAGCCAGACTAGCGGGACCTTTCAAGAGACCCAGTACTTC
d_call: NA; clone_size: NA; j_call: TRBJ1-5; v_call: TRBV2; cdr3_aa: CASSGQGYQPQHF; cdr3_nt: TGTGCCAGCAGTGGCCAGGGGTATCAGCCCCAGCATTTT
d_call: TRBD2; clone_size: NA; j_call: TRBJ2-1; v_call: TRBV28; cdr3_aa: CASSWASGFYNEQFF; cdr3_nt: TGTGCCAGCAGTTGGGCTAGCGGGTTCTACAATGAGCAGTTCTTC
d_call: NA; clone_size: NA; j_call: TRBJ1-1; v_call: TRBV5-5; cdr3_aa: CASSLADTYTEAFF; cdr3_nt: TGTGCCAGCAGCTTAGCAGACACCTACACTGAAGCTTTCTTT
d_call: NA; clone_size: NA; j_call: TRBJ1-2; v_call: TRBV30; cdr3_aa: CAWSRRAAYGYTF; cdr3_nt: TGTGCCTGGAGTAGGAGGGCGGCCTATGGCTACACCTTC
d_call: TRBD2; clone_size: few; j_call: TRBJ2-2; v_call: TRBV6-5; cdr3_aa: CASSPLAGDTGELFF; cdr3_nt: TGTGCCAGCAGTCCACTAGCGGGGGACACCGGGGAGCTGTTTTTT
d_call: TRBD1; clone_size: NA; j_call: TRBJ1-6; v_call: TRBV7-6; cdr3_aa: CASSDRVGSPLHF; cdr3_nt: TGTGCCAGCAGCGACAGGGTTGGTTCACCCCTCCACTTT
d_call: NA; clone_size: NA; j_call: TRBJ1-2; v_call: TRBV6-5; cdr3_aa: CASRADTAGDYGYTF; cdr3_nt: TGTGCCAGCAGGGCGGACACCGCCGGTGACTATGGCTACACCTTC
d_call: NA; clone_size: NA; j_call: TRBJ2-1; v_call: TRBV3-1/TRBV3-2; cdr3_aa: CAGSQSSDNEQFF; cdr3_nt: TGTGCCGGCAGCCAGTCTAGCGACAATGAGCAGTTCTTC
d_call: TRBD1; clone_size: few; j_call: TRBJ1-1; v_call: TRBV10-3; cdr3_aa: CAISDLGGTGGISEAFF; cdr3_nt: TGTGCCATCAGTGATCTCGGAGGGACAGGGGGCATCTCTGAAGCTTTCTTT
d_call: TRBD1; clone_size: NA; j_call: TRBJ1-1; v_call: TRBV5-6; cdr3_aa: CASSLALQGATEAFF; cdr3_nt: TGTGCCAGCAGCTTGGCGCTGCAGGGGGCTACTGAAGCTTTCTTT
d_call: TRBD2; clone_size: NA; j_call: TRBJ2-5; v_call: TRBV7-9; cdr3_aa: CASSGTSGASRETQYF; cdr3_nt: TGTGCCAGCAGCGGGACTAGCGGGGCCTCCCGGGAGACCCAGTACTTC
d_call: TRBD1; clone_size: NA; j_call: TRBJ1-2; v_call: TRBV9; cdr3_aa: CASSVGQGEYGYTF; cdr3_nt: TGTGCCAGCAGCGTAGGGCAGGGGGAGTATGGCTACACCTTC
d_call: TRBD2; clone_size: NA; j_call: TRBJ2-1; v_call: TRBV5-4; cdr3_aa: CASSWGLAGSYNEQFF; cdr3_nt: TGTGCCAGCAGCTGGGGACTAGCGGGCTCCTACAATGAGCAGTTCTTC